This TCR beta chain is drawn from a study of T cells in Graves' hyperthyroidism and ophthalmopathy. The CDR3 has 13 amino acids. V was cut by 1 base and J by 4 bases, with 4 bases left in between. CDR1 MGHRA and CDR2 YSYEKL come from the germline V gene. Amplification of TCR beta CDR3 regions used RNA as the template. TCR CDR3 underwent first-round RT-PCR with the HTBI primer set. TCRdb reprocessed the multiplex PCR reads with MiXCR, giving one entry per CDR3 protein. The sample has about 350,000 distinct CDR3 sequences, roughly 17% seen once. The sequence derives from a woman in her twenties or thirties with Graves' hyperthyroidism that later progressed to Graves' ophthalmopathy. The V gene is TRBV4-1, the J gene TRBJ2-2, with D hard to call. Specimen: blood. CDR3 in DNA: TGCGCCAGCAGCCAAGTGGGCACCGGGGAGCTGTTTTTT. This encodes CASSQVGTGELFF.